Listed below are T cell receptor beta chains from one sample, sequenced in a study of shared clonotypes between healthy human individuals. The assay was immunoSEQ multiplex PCR, and TCRdb's table has in-frame clones only and misses some. Here the sample spans fewer than 3 million clones, roughly 92% being singletons. The material sequenced was naive CD4+ T cells from PBMCs. These receptors were obtained from a man aged 18-30 years in good health. Some clones in this sample may be carry-over from other donors' samples. Each CDR3 is given with its conserved first and last residue. D genes are given only for firm matches. Some rows have no size entry. The others give once, few or many, or a class for an expanded clone.

V	size	J	D	CDR3	DNA
TRBV7-9	once	TRBJ1-1	.	CASSLGGQNTEAFF	TGTGCCAGCAGCCTAGGGGGGCAGAACACTGAAGCTTTCTTT
TRBV7-2	once	TRBJ2-1	.	CASSLDKSSYNEQFF	TGTGCCAGCAGTTTGGACAAGAGCTCCTACAATGAGCAGTTCTTC
TRBV7-9	.	TRBJ2-2	TRBD1	CASRLTGITGELFF	TGTGCCAGCAGACTGACAGGGATCACCGGGGAGCTGTTTTTT
TRBV20-1	once	TRBJ2-3	.	CSARTIDTQYF	TGCAGTGCTAGGACTATAGATACGCAGTATTTT
TRBV19	.	TRBJ2-3	.	CASSIEGTDTQYF	TGTGCCAGTAGTATTGAGGGGACAGATACGCAGTATTTT
TRBV7-9	.	TRBJ2-5	.	CASSSGAQTQYF	TGTGCCAGCAGCTCTGGCGCCCAGACCCAGTACTTC
TRBV9	.	TRBJ1-3	.	CASSASRGPASGNTIYF	TGTGCCAGCAGCGCTAGTCGAGGGCCGGCCTCTGGAAACACCATATATTTT
TRBV19	.	TRBJ1-1	.	CASSIGATQNTEAFF	TGTGCCAGTAGTATAGGCGCCACCCAGAACACTGAAGCTTTCTTT
TRBV5-4	.	TRBJ2-5	.	CASSLAATETQYF	TGTGCCAGCAGCTTGGCCGCTACGGAGACCCAGTACTTC
TRBV6-4	.	TRBJ1-6	.	CASSVGLTNSPLHF	TGTGCCAGCAGTGTTGGGCTTACGAATTCACCCCTCCACTTT
TRBV2	.	TRBJ1-1	TRBD1	CASMTDRAGEAFF	TGTGCCAGCATGACCGACAGGGCTGGTGAAGCTTTCTTT
TRBV19	.	TRBJ1-5	.	CAQEPVRDSNQPQHF	TGTGCCCAAGAACCGGTCAGGGATAGCAATCAGCCCCAGCATTTT
TRBV6-1	once	TRBJ2-5	TRBD1	CASNAQGAGEETQYF	TGTGCCAGCAACGCACAGGGGGCCGGGGAAGAGACCCAGTACTTC
TRBV7-9	once	TRBJ2-7	.	CASSPQGPWDEQYF	TGTGCCAGCAGCCCCCAAGGGCCCTGGGACGAGCAGTACTTC
TRBV25-1	.	TRBJ1-2	TRBD1	CASSDVRQGNGYTF	TGTGCCAGCAGTGATGTTAGACAGGGCAATGGCTACACCTTC
TRBV28	.	TRBJ2-7	TRBD1	CASSARDRAYEQYF	TGTGCCAGCAGTGCCCGGGACAGGGCCTACGAGCAGTACTTC
TRBV25-1	.	TRBJ1-4	.	CASSDYAGHEKLFF	TGTGCCAGCAGTGACTACGCGGGGCATGAAAAACTGTTTTTT
TRBV27	.	TRBJ2-1	.	CASSFDLYNEQFF	TGTGCCAGCAGTTTTGACCTCTACAATGAGCAGTTCTTC
TRBV7-2	once	TRBJ2-2	TRBD1	CASSIVGTGTYLNTGELFF	TGTGCCAGCAGCATCGTGGGGACAGGGACCTATCTGAACACCGGGGAGCTGTTTTTT
TRBV18	.	TRBJ2-3	.	CASSPPQTQIGQYF	TGTGCCAGCTCACCACCACAGACTCAGATAGGGCAGTATTTT
TRBV10-2	.	TRBJ1-1	.	CASQLGGGNTEAFF	TGCGCCAGCCAACTGGGGGGTGGGAACACTGAAGCTTTCTTT
TRBV28	.	TRBJ2-6	.	CASSFRHLGWQSGANVLTF	TGTGCCAGCAGTTTCCGCCATTTGGGATGGCAATCTGGGGCCAACGTCCTGACTTTC
TRBV5-6	.	TRBJ1-1	.	CASSLGGRSGTEAFF	TGTGCCAGCAGCTTGGGCGGGAGATCGGGCACTGAAGCTTTCTTT
TRBV18	.	TRBJ2-3	.	CASSPSTQHTSTDTQYF	TGTGCCAGCTCACCCTCCACCCAGCACACTAGCACAGATACGCAGTATTTT
TRBV7-8	.	TRBJ2-5	.	CASSSGRSRETQYF	TGTGCCAGCAGCTCGGGCCGGTCGCGGGAGACCCAGTACTTC
TRBV4-1	once	TRBJ2-5	.	CASSQDSAVAALGETQYF	TGCGCCAGCAGCCAAGATTCGGCCGTAGCGGCCCTGGGGGAGACCCAGTACTTC
TRBV15	once	TRBJ1-1	TRBD1	CATSRQGAGRTEAFF	TGTGCCACCAGCAGACAGGGGGCTGGGAGAACTGAAGCTTTCTTT
TRBV18	once	TRBJ2-5	.	CASSDYGRGETQYF	TGTGCCAGCTCAGATTACGGGAGAGGAGAGACCCAGTACTTC
TRBV5-1	.	TRBJ2-2	.	CASSLYREPSGELFF	TGCGCCAGCAGCTTGTACAGGGAGCCGTCCGGGGAGCTGTTTTTT
TRBV4-2	.	TRBJ1-4	TRBD1	CASSQEDRGYEKLFF	TGTGCCAGCAGCCAAGAGGACAGGGGATACGAAAAACTGTTTTTT
TRBV7-9	.	TRBJ2-5	.	CASVGVGLTQYF	TGTGCCAGCGTTGGGGTGGGTCTGACCCAGTACTTC
TRBV5-1	.	TRBJ2-4	TRBD2	CASSFLVLSGSFGNIQYF	TGCGCCAGCAGCTTTCTTGTTTTAAGCGGGAGTTTCGGGAACATTCAGTACTTC
TRBV6-1	few	TRBJ1-1	.	CASSGQADDTEAFF	TGTGCCAGCAGTGGTCAGGCGGATGACACTGAAGCTTTCTTT
TRBV19	.	TRBJ1-1	TRBD1	CASSLHRGGNTEAFF	TGTGCCAGTAGTTTACACAGGGGCGGGAACACTGAAGCTTTCTTT
TRBV21-1	.	TRBJ2-2	.	CASSKRDLVGPTGELFF	TGTGCCAGCAGCAAGCGAGACCTGGTAGGGCCCACCGGGGAGCTGTTTTTT
TRBV30	.	TRBJ2-7	.	CAWSVGQAEQYF	TGTGCCTGGAGTGTAGGGCAGGCCGAGCAGTACTTC
TRBV10-1	.	TRBJ2-1	.	CASSELVREYNEQFF	TGCGCCAGCAGTGAGCTCGTAAGGGAGTACAATGAGCAGTTCTTC
TRBV18	.	TRBJ2-7	.	CASSPPGGRTHEQYF	TGTGCCAGCTCACCACCGGGGGGCCGAACCCACGAGCAGTACTTC
TRBV11-3	.	TRBJ2-1	TRBD2	CASSFGTSVYNEQFF	TGTGCCAGCAGCTTTGGGACTAGCGTATACAATGAGCAGTTCTTC
TRBV20-1	.	TRBJ2-1	.	CSARRYNEQFF	TGCAGTGCTAGAAGATACAATGAGCAGTTCTTC
TRBV25-1	.	TRBJ2-3	TRBD2	CASSEHLAGVRDTQYF	TGTGCCAGCAGTGAGCACCTAGCGGGAGTGCGGGATACGCAGTATTTT
TRBV2	once	TRBJ2-2	TRBD1	CASSLDRGRAGELFF	TGTGCCAGCAGTTTGGACAGGGGGCGGGCCGGGGAGCTGTTTTTT
TRBV6-6	.	TRBJ2-7	.	CASLLDPSGFYEQYF	TGTGCCAGCCTACTAGATCCTTCAGGTTTCTACGAGCAGTACTTC
TRBV6-5	.	TRBJ1-6	.	CASKSSYNSPLHF	TGTGCCAGCAAGAGCTCCTATAATTCACCCCTCCACTTT